Listed here are 11 T cell receptor beta chains from one sample, sequenced in a study of blood T cell repertoires in COVID-19. This table comes from immunoSEQ multiplex PCR, and its TCRdb copy is limited to in-frame clones, with some not included. This repertoire shows approximately 250,000 clones, 70% to 90% found once; its top ten account for about 1%. Sequenced sample: PBMCs or T cells enriched from blood (not recorded which). These receptors were taken from a woman in her 30s who had recovered from COVID-19.

V gene TRBV5-1 combines with J gene TRBJ2-7; 12 bases align to TRBD2. The trim removed 0 bases at V and 2 bases at J, leaving 6 bases unmatched. Germline loops: CDR1 SGHRS, CDR2 YFSETQ. This CDR3 region has 17 residues. CDR3: CASSLAASGRGAYEQYF. CDR3 DNA: TGCGCCAGCAGCTTGGCGGCTAGCGGGAGGGGGGCCTACGAGCAGTACTTC. Full variable domain (rest looked up from reference TRBV5-1 and TRBJ2-7): KAGVTQTPRYLIKTRGQQVTLSCSPISGHRSVSWYQQTPGQGLQFLFEYFSETQRNKGNFPGRFSGRQFSNSRSEMNVSTLELGDSALYLCASSLAASGRGAYEQYFGPGTRLTVT.

A few counts support this clone. V usage is TRBV5-4 and J usage is TRBJ2-5; TRBD1 aligns across 8 bases. Germline CDR1 SGHNT, CDR2 YYREEE (reference sequence). V lost 4 bases, J lost 4 bases, and 3 bases stayed unmatched. CDR3 length: 13 residues. This CDR3 reads CASSHDRGETQYF. CDR3 nucleotides: TGTGCCAGCAGCCATGACAGGGGAGAGACCCAGTACTTC.

This rearrangement joins TRBV7-9 to TRBJ1-6; D is perhaps TRBD1 (5 bases). The CDR3 is 14 amino acids. Germline CDR1 reads SEHNR; CDR2 reads FQNEAQ (reference sequence). The V and J ends lost 0 bases and 9 bases respectively, with 9 bases between them. The CDR3 DNA sequence: TGTGCCAGCAGCTTAGCGCCAGGGATTTCACCCCTCCACTTT. This translates into CASSLAPGISPLHF.

The chain couples TRBV11-2 to TRBJ1-3, with D maybe TRBD1 (6 bases). Germline loops: CDR1 SGHAT, CDR2 FQNNGV. V dropped 0 bases and J dropped 4 bases, with 16 bases sitting between them. CDR3 length: 17 residues. DNA for the CDR3: TGTGCCAGCAGCTTAGACCCAGGAAACAGGGCCGGAAACACCATATATTTT. Protein: CASSLDPGNRAGNTIYF. Full variable domain (rest looked up from reference TRBV11-2 and TRBJ1-3): EAGVAQSPRYKIIEKRQSVAFWCNPISGHATLYWYQQILGQGPKLLIQFQNNGVVDDSQLPKDRFSAERLKGVDSTLKIQPAKLEDSAVYLCASSLDPGNRAGNTIYFGEGSWLTVV.

The chain couples TRBV10-2 to TRBJ2-7, with a possible D match to TRBD1 (6 bases). Germline assignment: CDR1 WSHSY and CDR2 SAAADI. The CDR3 covers 14 residues. The V and J ends lost 7 bases and 2 bases respectively, with 15 bases between them. The CDR3 is CASTGQSQTYEQYF. CDR3 coding DNA: TGCGCCAGCACCGGACAGAGCCAAACCTACGAGCAGTACTTC.

V gene TRBV7-9 combines with J gene TRBJ2-7, with D maybe TRBD2 (6 bases). Trimming stripped 5 bases from V and 3 bases from J, with 23 bases between. The CDR3 has 17 residues. Per the germline V gene, CDR1 is SEHNR and CDR2 is FQNEAQ (reference sequence). Written as DNA, the CDR3 is TGTGCCAGCAGCCCTCCGGGGGTCGGGGTGAGTTTCTACGAGCAGTACTTC. Amino acids: CASSPPGVGVSFYEQYF. Supplemented by reference TRBV7-9 and TRBJ2-7, the full variable domain reads DTGVSQNPRHKITKRGQNVTFRCDPISEHNRLYWYRQTLGQGPEFLTYFQNEAQLEKSRLLSDRFSAERPKGSFSTLEIQRTEQGDSAMYLCASSPPGVGVSFYEQYFGPGTRLTVT.

The genes are TRBV5-1 and TRBJ2-6; the match to TRBD2 covers 13 bases. CDR1 is SGHRS and CDR2 is YFSETQ in the germline V gene. The CDR3 runs 18 residues. V dropped 2 bases and J dropped 2; count of bases not matched to a gene: 4. CDR3 loop: CASSLLLAGGPGANVLTF. CDR3 nucleotides: TGCGCCAGCAGCTTACTACTAGCGGGGGGGCCTGGGGCCAACGTCCTGACTTTC.

This clone has just one count. The rearrangement links TRBV27 to TRBJ1-2; 8 positions agree with TRBD1. CDR3 length: 15 amino acids. J gave up 6 bases and V 1 base, and 7 bases lay outside the gene matches. Germline assignment: CDR1 MNHEY and CDR2 SMNVEV (reference sequence). The CDR3 DNA follows: TGTGCCAGCAGTTTATTCTCGGGCAGGGGGCATGGCTACACCTTC. Its protein is CASSLFSGRGHGYTF.

J is TRBJ2-5 and V is TRBV4-3; 12 bases agree with TRBD2. Germline CDR1 is LGHNA and CDR2 is YSLEER. Trimming took 0 bases from V and 4 from J; bases not matched to a gene: 15. The CDR3 contains 20 residues. In DNA, the CDR3 is TGCGCCAGCAGCCAAGATAAGATGGCTAGCGGGGGGGCCGGGGGAGAGACCCAGTACTTC. This codes for CASSQDKMASGGAGGETQYF.

Concerning this clone: The junction and the germline gene differ at one end; a read error may be behind it. This sequence joins TRBV27 and TRBJ2-1; 16 nucleotides match TRBD2. Germline V gives CDR1 MNHEY, CDR2 SMNVEV (reference sequence). The CDR3 extends over 15 amino acids. The CDR3 DNA sequence: TGTGCGAGCAGGGGACTAGCGGGGGGGGAGGATGAGCAGTTCTTC. Translation: CASRGLAGGEDEQFF.

The rearrangement uses TRBV9 and TRBJ2-3, with 9 positions matching TRBD2. J gave up 2 bases and V 1 base, and 5 bases lay outside the gene matches. CDR1 is SGDLS and CDR2 is YYNGEE in the germline V gene. The CDR3 consists of 16 residues. The CDR3 reads CASSVYSGGPTDTQYF. The DNA of the CDR3 is TGTGCCAGCAGCGTATACAGCGGGGGGCCCACAGATACGCAGTATTTT.